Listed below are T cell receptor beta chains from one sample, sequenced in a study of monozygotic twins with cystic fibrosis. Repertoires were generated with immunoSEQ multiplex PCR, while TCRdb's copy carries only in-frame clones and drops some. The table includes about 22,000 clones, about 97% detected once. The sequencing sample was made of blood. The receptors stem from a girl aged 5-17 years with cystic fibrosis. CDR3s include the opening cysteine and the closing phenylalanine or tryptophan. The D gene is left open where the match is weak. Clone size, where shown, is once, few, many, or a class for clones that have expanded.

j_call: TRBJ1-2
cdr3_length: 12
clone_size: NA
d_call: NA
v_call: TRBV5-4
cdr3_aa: CASSLDKFGYTF
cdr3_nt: TGTGCCAGCAGCTTGGATAAGTTTGGCTACACCTTC

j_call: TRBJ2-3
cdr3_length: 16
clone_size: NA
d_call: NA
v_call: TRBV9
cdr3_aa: CASSLGVIAVIDTQYF
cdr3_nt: TGTGCCAGCAGCTTAGGGGTCATAGCGGTGATAGATACGCAGTATTTT

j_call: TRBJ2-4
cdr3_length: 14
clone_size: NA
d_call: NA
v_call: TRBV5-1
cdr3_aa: CASSFGGVKNIQYF
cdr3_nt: TGCGCCAGCAGCTTTGGAGGGGTAAAAAACATTCAGTACTTC

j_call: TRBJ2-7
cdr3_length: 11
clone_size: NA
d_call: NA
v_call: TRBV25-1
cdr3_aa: CASSDGYEQYF
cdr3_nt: TGTGCCAGCAGTGATGGCTACGAGCAGTACTTC

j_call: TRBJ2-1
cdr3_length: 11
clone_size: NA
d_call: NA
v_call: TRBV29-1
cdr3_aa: CSVERYNEQFF
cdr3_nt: TGCAGCGTTGAACGATACAATGAGCAGTTCTTC

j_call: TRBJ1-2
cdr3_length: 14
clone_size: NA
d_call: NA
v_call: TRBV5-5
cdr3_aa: CASSLRVGDYGYTF
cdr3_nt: TGTGCCAGCAGCTTGAGGGTCGGCGACTATGGCTACACCTTC

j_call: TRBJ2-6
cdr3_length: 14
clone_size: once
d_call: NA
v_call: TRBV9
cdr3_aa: CASSGGSGANVLTF
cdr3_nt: TGTGCCAGCAGCGGTGGCTCTGGGGCCAACGTCCTGACTTTC

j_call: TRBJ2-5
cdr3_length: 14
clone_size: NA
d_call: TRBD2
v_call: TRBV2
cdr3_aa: CASKRREVAETQYF
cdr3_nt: TGTGCCAGCAAACGGCGGGAGGTAGCCGAGACCCAGTACTTC

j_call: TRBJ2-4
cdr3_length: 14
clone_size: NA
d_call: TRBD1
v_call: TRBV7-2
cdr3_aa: CASSFEPNRGRLYF
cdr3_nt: TGTGCCAGCAGCTTCGAACCGAATAGGGGGCGTCTATATTTC

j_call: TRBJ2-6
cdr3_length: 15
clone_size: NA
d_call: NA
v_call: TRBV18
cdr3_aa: CASSPVGSGANVLTF
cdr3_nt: TGTGCCAGCTCACCGGTCGGATCGGGGGCCAACGTCCTGACTTTC

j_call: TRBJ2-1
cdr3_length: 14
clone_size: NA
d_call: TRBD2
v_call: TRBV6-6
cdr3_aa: CASSSSGAYNEQFF
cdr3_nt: TGTGCCAGCAGTTCTAGCGGGGCTTACAATGAGCAGTTCTTC

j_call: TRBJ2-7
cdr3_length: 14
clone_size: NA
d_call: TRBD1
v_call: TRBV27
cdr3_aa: CASSWTGPPWEQYF
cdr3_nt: TGTGCCAGCAGTTGGACAGGTCCTCCTTGGGAGCAGTACTTC

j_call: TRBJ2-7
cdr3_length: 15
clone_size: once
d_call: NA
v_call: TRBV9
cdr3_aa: CASSAAGDRSYEQYF
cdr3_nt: TGTGCCAGCAGCGCCGCTGGCGACCGCTCCTACGAGCAGTACTTC

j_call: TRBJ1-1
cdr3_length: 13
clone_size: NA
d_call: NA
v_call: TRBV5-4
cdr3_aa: CASREDSYTEAFF
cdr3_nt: TGTGCCAGCAGAGAGGACAGTTACACTGAAGCTTTCTTT

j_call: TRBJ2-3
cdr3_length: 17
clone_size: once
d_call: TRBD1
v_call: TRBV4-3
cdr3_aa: CASSQEAGGGNTDTQYF
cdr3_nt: TGCGCCAGCAGCCAAGAGGCAGGGGGTGGGAACACAGATACGCAGTATTTT

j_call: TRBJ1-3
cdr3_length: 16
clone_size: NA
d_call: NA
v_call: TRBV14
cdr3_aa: CASSQGRFSSGNTIYF
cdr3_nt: TGTGCCAGCAGCCAGGGCAGGTTCAGCTCTGGAAACACCATATATTTT

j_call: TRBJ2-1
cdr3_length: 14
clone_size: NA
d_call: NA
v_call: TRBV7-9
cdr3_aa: CASSPPRGYNEQFF
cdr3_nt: TGTGCCAGCAGCCCACCCCGAGGGTACAATGAGCAGTTCTTC

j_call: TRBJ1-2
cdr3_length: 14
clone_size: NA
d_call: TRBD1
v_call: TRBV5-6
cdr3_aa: CASSYGTGTYGYTF
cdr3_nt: TGTGCCAGCAGCTATGGGACAGGGACTTATGGCTACACCTTC

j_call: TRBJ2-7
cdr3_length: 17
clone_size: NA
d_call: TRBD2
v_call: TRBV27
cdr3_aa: CASSAFTSGRESYEQYF
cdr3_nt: TGTGCCAGCAGTGCCTTTACTAGCGGGAGGGAATCCTACGAGCAGTACTTC

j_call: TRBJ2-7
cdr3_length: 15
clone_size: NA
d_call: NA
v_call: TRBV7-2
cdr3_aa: CASSLYRGTSYEQYF
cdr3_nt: TGTGCCAGCAGCTTATATCGGGGAACCTCCTACGAGCAGTACTTC

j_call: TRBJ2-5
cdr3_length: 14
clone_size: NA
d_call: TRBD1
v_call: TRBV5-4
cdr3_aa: CASSPGQGRETQYF
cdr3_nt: TGTGCCAGCAGCCCAGGACAGGGTAGGGAGACCCAGTACTTC

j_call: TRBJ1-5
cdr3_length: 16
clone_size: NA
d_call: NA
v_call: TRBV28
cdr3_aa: CASRGRGAYSNQPQHF
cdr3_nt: TGTGCCAGCCGGGGGCGGGGAGCCTATAGCAATCAGCCCCAGCATTTT

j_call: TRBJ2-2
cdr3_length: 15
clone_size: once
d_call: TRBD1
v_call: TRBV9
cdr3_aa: CASSVDRTGVVELFF
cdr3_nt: TGTGCCAGCAGCGTAGATCGGACAGGGGTCGTAGAGCTGTTTTTT

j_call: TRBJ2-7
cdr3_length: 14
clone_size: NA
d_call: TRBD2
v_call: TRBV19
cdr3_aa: CASSRLAGAYEQYF
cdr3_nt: TGTGCCAGTAGCAGGCTAGCGGGGGCCTACGAGCAGTACTTC

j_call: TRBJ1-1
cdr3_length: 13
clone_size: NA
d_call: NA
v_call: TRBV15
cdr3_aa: CATSNRENTEAFF
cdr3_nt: TGTGCCACCAGCAATCGGGAAAACACTGAAGCTTTCTTT

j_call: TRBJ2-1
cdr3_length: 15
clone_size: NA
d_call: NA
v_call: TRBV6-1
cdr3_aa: CASSEAVRIYNEQFF
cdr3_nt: TGTGCCAGCAGTGAAGCTGTACGTATCTACAATGAGCAGTTCTTC

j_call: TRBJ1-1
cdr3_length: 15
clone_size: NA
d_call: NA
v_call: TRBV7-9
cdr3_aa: CASGNRRGTDTEAFF
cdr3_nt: TGTGCCAGCGGCAACCGGCGGGGAACCGACACTGAAGCTTTCTTT